This T cell receptor (beta chain) stems from a study of cytomegalovirus exposure and HLA in healthy donors. TCRdb keeps only in-frame clones here, not all; method: immunoSEQ multiplex PCR. In the table there are tens of thousands of clones, 92% of which are singletons. There are 13 residues in the CDR3. Germline V CDR1 and CDR2: MGHRA, YSYEKL. V lost 3 bases to trimming and J lost 12 bases, with 14 bases between them. The chain couples TRBV4-1 to TRBJ1-4; the D is unclear. The receptor was derived from a woman under 30 in good health and CMV-seronegative. The sequencing sample was made of PBMCs. DNA of the CDR3: TGCGCCAGCAGCCATGAGAACCGCGCGGAACTGTTTTTT. It encodes CASSHENRAELFF.